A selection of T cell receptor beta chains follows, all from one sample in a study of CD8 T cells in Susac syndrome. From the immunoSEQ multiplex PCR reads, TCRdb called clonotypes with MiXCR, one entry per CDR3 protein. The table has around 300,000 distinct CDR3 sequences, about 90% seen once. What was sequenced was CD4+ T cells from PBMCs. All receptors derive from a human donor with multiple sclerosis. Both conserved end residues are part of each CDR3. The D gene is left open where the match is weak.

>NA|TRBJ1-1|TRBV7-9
CASSLRGHTNTEAFF
TGTGCCAGCAGCTTAAGAGGCCATACGAACACTGAAGCTTTCTTT
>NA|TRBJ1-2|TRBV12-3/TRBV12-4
CASSLALGTEYGYTF
TGTGCCAGCAGTTTAGCGCTCGGGACCGAATATGGCTACACCTTC
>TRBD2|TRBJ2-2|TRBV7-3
CASNTYGGAETGELFF
TGTGCCAGCAATACCTACGGGGGGGCTGAGACCGGGGAGCTGTTTTTT
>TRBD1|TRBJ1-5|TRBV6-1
CASRSGGDSQHF
TGTGCCAGCAGAAGTGGGGGGGACAGCCAGCATTTT
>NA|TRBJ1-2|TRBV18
CASSPPTGEGRGYTF
TGTGCCAGCTCACCACCAACCGGAGAGGGGCGTGGCTACACCTTC
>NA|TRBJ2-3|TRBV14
CASSHGSRGGTDTQYF
TGTGCCAGCAGCCACGGTTCGAGGGGGGGCACAGATACGCAGTATTTT
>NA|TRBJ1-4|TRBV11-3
CASSLGQARGEKLFF
TGTGCCAGCAGCTTAGGACAAGCCCGAGGGGAAAAACTGTTTTTT
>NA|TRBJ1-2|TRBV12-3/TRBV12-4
CASSFSSGGYTF
TGTGCCAGCAGTTTCTCCTCCGGTGGCTACACCTTC
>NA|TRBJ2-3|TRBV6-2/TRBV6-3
CASTKRAGKDTQYF
TGTGCCAGCACGAAGAGGGCAGGCAAGGATACGCAGTATTTT
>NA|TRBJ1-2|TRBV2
CASSEVVEFYGYTF
TGTGCCAGCAGTGAAGTTGTGGAATTCTATGGCTACACCTTC
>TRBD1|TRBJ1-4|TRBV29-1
CSVGPRGPNEKLFF
TGCAGCGTCGGACCCAGGGGGCCAAATGAAAAACTGTTTTTT
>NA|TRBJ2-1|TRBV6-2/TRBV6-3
CASSYSLTKAGLSYNEQFF
TGTGCCAGCAGTTATTCCCTCACCAAGGCGGGGCTGTCCTACAATGAGCAGTTCTTC
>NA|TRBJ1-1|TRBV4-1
CASSQESGRRTEAFF
TGCGCCAGCAGCCAAGAGTCGGGGAGGCGCACTGAAGCTTTCTTT